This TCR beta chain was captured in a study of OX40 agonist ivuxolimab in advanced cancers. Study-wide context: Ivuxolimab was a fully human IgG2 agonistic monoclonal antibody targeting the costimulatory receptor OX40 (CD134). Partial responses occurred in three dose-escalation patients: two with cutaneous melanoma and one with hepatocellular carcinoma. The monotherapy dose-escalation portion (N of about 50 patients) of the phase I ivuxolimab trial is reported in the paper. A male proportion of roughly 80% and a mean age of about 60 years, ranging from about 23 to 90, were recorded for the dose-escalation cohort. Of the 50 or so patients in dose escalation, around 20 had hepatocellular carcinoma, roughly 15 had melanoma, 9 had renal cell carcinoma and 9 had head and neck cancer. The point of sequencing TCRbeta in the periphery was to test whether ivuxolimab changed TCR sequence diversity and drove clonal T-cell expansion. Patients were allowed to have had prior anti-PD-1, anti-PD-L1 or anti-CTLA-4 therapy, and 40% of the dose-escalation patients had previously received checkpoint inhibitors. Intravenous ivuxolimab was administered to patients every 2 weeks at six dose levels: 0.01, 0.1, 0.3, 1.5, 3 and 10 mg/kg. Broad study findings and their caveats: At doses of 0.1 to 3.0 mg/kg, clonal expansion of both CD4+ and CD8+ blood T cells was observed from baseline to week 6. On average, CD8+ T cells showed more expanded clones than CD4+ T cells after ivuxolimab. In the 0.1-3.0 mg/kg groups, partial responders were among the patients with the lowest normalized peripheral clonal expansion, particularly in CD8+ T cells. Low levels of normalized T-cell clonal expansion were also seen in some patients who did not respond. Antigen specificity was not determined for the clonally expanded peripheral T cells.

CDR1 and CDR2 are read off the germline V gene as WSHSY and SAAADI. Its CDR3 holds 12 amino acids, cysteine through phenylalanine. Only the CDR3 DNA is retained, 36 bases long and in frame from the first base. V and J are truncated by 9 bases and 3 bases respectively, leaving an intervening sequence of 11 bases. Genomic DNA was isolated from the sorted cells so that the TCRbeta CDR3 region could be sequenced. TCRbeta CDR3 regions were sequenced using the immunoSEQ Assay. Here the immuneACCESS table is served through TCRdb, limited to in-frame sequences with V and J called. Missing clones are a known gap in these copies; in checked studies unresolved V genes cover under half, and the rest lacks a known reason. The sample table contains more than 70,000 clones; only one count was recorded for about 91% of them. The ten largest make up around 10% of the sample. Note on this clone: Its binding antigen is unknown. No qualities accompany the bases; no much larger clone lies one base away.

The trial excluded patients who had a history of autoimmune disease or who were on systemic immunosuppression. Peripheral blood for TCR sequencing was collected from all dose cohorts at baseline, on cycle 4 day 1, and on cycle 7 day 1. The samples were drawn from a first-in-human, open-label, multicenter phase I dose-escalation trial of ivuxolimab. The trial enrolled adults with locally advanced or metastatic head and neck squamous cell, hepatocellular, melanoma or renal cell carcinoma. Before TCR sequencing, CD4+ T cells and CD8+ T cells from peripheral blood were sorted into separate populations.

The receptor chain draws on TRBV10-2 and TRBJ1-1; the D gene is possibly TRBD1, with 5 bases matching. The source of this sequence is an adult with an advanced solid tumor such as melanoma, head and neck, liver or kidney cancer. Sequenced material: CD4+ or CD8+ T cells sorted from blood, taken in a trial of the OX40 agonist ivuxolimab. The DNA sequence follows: TGCGCCAGTAGTCCAGGGTACACTGAAGCTTTCTTT. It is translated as CASSPGYTEAFF.